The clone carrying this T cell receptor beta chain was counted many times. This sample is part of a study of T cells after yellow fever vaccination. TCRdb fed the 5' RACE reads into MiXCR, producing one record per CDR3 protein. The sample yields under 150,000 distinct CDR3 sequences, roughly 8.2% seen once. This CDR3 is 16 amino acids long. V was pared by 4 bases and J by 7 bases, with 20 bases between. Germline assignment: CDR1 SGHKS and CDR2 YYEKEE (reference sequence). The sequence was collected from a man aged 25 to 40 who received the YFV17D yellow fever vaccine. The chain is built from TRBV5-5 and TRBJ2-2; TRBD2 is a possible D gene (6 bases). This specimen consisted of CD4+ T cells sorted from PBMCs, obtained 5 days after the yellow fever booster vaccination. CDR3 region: CASSPSSVKTGGELFF. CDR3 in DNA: TGTGCCAGCAGCCCGTCTAGCGTCAAGACGGGCGGGGAGCTGTTTTTT.